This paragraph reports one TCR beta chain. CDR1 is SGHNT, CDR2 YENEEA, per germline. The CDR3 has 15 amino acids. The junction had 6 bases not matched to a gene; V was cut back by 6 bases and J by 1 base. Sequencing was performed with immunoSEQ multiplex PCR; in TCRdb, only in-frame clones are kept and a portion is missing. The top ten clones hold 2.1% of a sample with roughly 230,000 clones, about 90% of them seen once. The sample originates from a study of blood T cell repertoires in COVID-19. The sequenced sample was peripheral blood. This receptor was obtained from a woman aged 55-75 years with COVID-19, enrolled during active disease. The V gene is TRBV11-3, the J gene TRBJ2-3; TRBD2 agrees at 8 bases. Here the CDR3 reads CASSPGGEGTDTQYF. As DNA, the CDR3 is TGTGCCAGCAGTCCGGGGGGGGAAGGCACAGATACGCAGTATTTT.